This T cell receptor (beta chain) was sequenced during a study of blood T cell repertoires in COVID-19. Looking at the study overall: PBMCs, B-cell-depleted T cells, or T cells provided the cDNA or gDNA that made up the material.

The CDR3 is made up of 14 amino acids. In germline, CDR1 is GTSNPN, CDR2 SVGIG (reference sequence). With 8 bases removed from V and 0 bases from J, the gap between germline ends came to 14 bases. Per the original methods: Reference gene primers were amplified, and this amplification served to estimate nucleated cell counts. Sequenced by immunoSEQ multiplex PCR; TCRdb stores in-frame clones only, minus some. From that table come the V and J calls and clone size; the DNA was used to work out D and trimming. The table includes 300,000 or so clones, 87% detected once. The sequenced material came from peripheral blood. V usage is TRBV30 and J usage is TRBJ1-5; weak D call: TRBD1 (6 bases). This clonotype was obtained from a woman aged 40-49 years who had recovered from COVID-19. The CDR3 reads CAHDRPYSNQPQHF. CDR3 in DNA: TGTGCCCACGACAGGCCTTATAGCAATCAGCCCCAGCATTTT. The entire variable domain, with the rest obtained from reference TRBV30 and TRBJ1-5, is as follows: SQTIHQWPATLVQPVGSPLSLECTVEGTSNPNLYWYRQAAGRGLQLLFYSVGIGQISSEVPQNLSASRPQDRQFILSSKKLLLSDSGFYLCAHDRPYSNQPQHFGDGTRLSIL.